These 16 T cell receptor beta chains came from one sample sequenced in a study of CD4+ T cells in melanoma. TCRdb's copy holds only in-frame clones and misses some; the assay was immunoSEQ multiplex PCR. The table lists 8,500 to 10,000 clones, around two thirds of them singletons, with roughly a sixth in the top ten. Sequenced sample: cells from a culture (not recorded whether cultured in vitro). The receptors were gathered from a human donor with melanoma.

The DNA of the CDR3 is TGTGCCAGTAGTACCGATAACAGGGGCGGTCAGCCCCAGCATTTT. It translates to CASSTDNRGGQPQHF. The chain carries TRBV19 and TRBJ1-5, with 7 positions matching TRBD1. The CDR3 has 15 amino acids. The ends lost 4 bases at V and 6 bases at J; junction bases unmatched: 9. Per germline, CDR1 LNHDA and CDR2 SQIVND (reference sequence). Drawing the rest from reference TRBV19 and TRBJ1-5, the complete variable domain is DGGITQSPKYLFRKEGQNVTLSCEQNLNHDAMYWYRQDPGQGLRLIYYSQIVNDFQKGDIAEGYSVSREKKESFPLTVTSAQKNPTAFYLCASSTDNRGGQPQHFGDGTRLSIL.

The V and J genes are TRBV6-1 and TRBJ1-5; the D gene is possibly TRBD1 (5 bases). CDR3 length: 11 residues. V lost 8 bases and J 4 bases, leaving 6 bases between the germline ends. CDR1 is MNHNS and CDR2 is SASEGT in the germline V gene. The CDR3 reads CASEGNQPQHF. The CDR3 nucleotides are TGTGCCAGCGAGGGGAATCAGCCCCAGCATTTT.

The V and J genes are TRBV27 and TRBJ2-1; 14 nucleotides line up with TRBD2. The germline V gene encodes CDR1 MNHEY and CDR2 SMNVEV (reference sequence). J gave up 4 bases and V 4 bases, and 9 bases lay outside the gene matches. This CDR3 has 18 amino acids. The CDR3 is CASSSRTSGGLYYNEQFF. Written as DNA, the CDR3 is TGTGCCAGCAGTTCCCGGACTAGCGGGGGGCTGTATTACAATGAGCAGTTCTTC.

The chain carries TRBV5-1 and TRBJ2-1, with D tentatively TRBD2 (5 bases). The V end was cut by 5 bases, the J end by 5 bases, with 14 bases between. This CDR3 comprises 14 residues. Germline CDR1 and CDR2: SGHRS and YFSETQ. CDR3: CASRLPGGHNEQFF. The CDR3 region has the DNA TGCGCCAGCAGACTTCCCGGAGGTCACAATGAGCAGTTCTTC.

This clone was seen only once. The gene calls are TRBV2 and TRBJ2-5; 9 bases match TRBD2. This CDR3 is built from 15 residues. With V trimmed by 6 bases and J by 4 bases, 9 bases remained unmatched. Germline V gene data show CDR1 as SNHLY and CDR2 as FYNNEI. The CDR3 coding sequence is TGTGCCAGCAGCGAATTAGCGGGGGTATTAGAGACCCAGTACTTC. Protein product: CASSELAGVLETQYF.

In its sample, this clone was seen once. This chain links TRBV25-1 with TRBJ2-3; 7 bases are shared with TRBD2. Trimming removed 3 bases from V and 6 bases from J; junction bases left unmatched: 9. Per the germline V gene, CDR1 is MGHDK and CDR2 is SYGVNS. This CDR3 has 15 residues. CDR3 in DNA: TGTGCCAGCAGTGATCCAGCGGGGCCGGGCGATACGCAGTATTTT. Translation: CASSDPAGPGDTQYF.

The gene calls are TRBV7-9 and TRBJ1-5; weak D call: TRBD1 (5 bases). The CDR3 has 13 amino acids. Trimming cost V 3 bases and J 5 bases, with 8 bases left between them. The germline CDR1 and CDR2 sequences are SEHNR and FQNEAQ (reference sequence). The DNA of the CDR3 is TGTGCCAGCAGCTTGCAAGGGGATCAGCCCCAGCATTTT. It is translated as CASSLQGDQPQHF.

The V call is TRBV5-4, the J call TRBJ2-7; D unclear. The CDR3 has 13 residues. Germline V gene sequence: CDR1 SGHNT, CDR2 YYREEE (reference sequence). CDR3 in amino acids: CATADHRAYEQYF. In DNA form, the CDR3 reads TGTGCTACCGCAGATCACAGAGCCTACGAGCAGTACTTC.

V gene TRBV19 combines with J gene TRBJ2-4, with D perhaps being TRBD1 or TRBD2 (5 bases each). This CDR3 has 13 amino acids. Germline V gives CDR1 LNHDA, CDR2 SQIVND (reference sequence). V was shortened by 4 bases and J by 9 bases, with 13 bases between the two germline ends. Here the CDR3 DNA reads TGTGCCAGTAGTAGGGGGTCAGGAGGCATTCAGTACTTC. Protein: CASSRGSGGIQYF.

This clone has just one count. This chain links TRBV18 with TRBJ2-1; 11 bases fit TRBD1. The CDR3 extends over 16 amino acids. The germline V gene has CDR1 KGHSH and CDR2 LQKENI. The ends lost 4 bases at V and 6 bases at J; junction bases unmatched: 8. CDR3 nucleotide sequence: TGTGCCAGCTCACTACCGGGACAGGGGGGCGGCAATGAGCAGTTCTTC. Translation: CASSLPGQGGGNEQFF.

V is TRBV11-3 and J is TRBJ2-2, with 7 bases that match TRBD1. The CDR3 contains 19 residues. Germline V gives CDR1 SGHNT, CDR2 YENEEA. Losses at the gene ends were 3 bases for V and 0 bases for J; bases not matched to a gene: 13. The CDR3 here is CASSLTYHSGQSNTGELFF. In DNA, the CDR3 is TGTGCCAGCAGCTTGACGTATCACTCGGGACAGTCGAACACCGGGGAGCTGTTTTTT.

The CDR3 loop is CASSLSSLDRGNGYTF. In nucleotides, the CDR3 is TGTGCCAGCAGCTTAAGTTCCCTAGACAGGGGGAATGGCTACACCTTC. This chain joins TRBV7-2 and TRBJ1-2; TRBD1 aligns across 9 bases. Germline CDR1 is SGHTA and CDR2 is FQGNSA. The CDR3 spans 16 residues. The V segment lost 2 bases and the J segment 6 bases; nucleotides outside the gene matches: 10.

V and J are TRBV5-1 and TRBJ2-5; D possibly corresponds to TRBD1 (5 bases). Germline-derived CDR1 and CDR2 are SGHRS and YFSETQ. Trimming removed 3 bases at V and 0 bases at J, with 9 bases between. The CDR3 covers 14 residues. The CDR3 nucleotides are TGCGCCAGCAGCTATCAGGGTAACCAAGAGACCCAGTACTTC. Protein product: CASSYQGNQETQYF.

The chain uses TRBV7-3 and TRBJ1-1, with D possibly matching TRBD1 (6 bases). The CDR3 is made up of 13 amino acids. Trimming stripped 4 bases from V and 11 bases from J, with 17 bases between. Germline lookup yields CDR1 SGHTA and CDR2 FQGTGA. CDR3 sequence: CASSSETGKRAFF. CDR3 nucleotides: TGTGCCAGCAGCTCGGAAACAGGGAAGCGGGCTTTCTTT. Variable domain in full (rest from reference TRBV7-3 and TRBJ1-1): GAGVSQTPSNKVTEKGKYVELRCDPISGHTALYWYRQSLGQGPEFLIYFQGTGAADDSGLPNDRFFAVRPEGSVSTLKIQRTERGDSAVYLCASSSETGKRAFFGQGTRLTVV.

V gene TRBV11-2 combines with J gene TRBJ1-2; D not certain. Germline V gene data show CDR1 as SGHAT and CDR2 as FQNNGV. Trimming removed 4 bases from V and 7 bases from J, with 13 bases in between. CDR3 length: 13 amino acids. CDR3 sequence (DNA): TGTGCCAGCAGCTCCTTAGCGGTTCGTGGCTACACCTTC. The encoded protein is CASSSLAVRGYTF.

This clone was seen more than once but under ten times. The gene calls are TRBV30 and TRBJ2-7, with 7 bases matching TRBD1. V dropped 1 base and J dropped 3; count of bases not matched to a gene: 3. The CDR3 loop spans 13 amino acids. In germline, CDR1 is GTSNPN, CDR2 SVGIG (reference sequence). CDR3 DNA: TGTGCCTGGAGTGGGCGACAGGGCTACGAGCAGTACTTC. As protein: CAWSGRQGYEQYF.